The 27 T cell receptor beta chains below were found in one sample sequenced in a study of blood T cell repertoires in COVID-19. Generated by immunoSEQ multiplex PCR, the TCRdb table keeps only in-frame clones and is missing some. The repertoire consists of about 370,000 clones, with 80% to 90% occurring once and the leading ten covering approximately 3%. Material: peripheral blood. The receptors stem from a woman in her twenties or thirties with COVID-19, enrolled during active disease.

The rearrangement links TRBV6-2 or TRBV6-3 to TRBJ2-5, with TRBD2 matching over 12 bases. J lost 5 bases, V lost 0 bases, and 13 bases had no gene match. The CDR3 contains 19 residues. Germline assignment: CDR1 MNHEY and CDR2 SVGEGT. Here the CDR3 reads CASSYSGLAGTDALETQYF. DNA for the CDR3: TGTGCCAGCAGTTACTCTGGACTAGCGGGGACTGACGCGTTGGAGACCCAGTACTTC.

This clone was counted between two and nine times. The genes are TRBV14 and TRBJ2-5; 8 bases agree with TRBD1. This CDR3 has 15 amino acids. The germline V gene has CDR1 SGHDN and CDR2 FVKESK. V shed 4 bases and J 5 bases; nucleotides not matched to a gene: 9. CDR3 amino acids: CASSRGTGAWETQYF. CDR3 in DNA: TGTGCCAGCAGCCGGGGGACAGGAGCGTGGGAGACCCAGTACTTC.

The chain carries TRBV6-2 or TRBV6-3 and TRBJ2-3, with 9 bases fitting TRBD2. Germline loops: CDR1 MNHEY, CDR2 SVGEGT. V lost 3 bases, J lost 4 bases, and 20 bases stayed unmatched. The CDR3 spans 20 residues. The DNA of the CDR3 is TGTGCCAGCAGTTATGGGGAACCCGGTCCTAGCGGGGTTTTGGCAGATACGCAGTATTTT. Translated, it gives CASSYGEPGPSGVLADTQYF.

The chain carries TRBV28 and TRBJ2-7; TRBD2 matches 14 bases. The CDR3 is made up of 16 amino acids. J gave up 5 bases and V 3 bases, and 6 bases lay outside the gene matches. Germline V CDR1 and CDR2: MDHEN, SYDVKM. CDR3 loop: CASSLPGLAGANEQYV. Written as DNA, the CDR3 is TGTGCCAGCAGTTTGCCGGGACTAGCGGGAGCCAACGAGCAGTACGTC.

The V and J genes are TRBV19 and TRBJ1-5; 7 bases match TRBD1. The CDR3 runs to 18 residues. Germline assignment: CDR1 LNHDA and CDR2 SQIVND (reference sequence). Trimming removed 1 base from V and 2 bases from J; junction bases left unmatched: 11. This chain's CDR3 is CASSIGAGGWVGNQPQHF. The CDR3 DNA sequence: TGTGCCAGTAGTATAGGGGCAGGGGGTTGGGTGGGCAATCAGCCCCAGCATTTT.

The rearrangement links TRBV4-3 to TRBJ1-5; D gene unclear. The CDR3 contains 13 residues. With 3 bases removed from V and 6 bases from J, the gap between germline ends came to 9 bases. Per germline, CDR1 LGHNA and CDR2 YSLEER. The CDR3 region is CASSQVRAQPQHF. The DNA of the CDR3 is TGCGCCAGCAGCCAGGTGAGAGCTCAGCCCCAGCATTTT.

The gene calls are TRBV6-5 and TRBJ2-7, with 7 bases identical to TRBD1. The CDR3 is made up of 13 amino acids. Looked up from germline, CDR1 is MNHEY and CDR2 is SVGAGI. V lost 7 bases, J lost 3 bases, and 6 bases stayed unmatched. The CDR3 DNA sequence: TGTGCCAGCAAAACAGGGGACCTCTACGAGCAGTACTTC. This translates into CASKTGDLYEQYF.

This clone was counted once. Other nucleotide sequences from this sample produce the same CDR3. The rearrangement links TRBV9 to TRBJ2-1; 10 positions agree with TRBD2. CDR1 is SGDLS and CDR2 is YYNGEE in the germline V gene. The CDR3 extends over 14 amino acids. The junction had 0 bases not matched to a gene; V was cut back by 1 base and J by 5 bases. DNA for the CDR3: TGTGCCAGCAGCGTAACTAGCGGGAACAATGAGCAGTTCTTC. Translated, it gives CASSVTSGNNEQFF.

CDR3 in DNA: TGTGCCAGCAGGCGGGGGCATGGCTACACCTTC. This sequence encodes CASRRGHGYTF. The chain links TRBV2 to TRBJ1-2, with D possibly being TRBD1 (6 bases). The CDR3 has 11 residues. Germline CDR1 is SNHLY and CDR2 is FYNNEI. V gave up 6 bases and J gave up 6 bases, with 8 bases separating them.

This chain connects TRBV5-6 to TRBJ2-5; 7 bases map to TRBD1. V gave up 2 bases and J gave up 3 bases; unmatched junction bases: 4. From germline, CDR1 is SGHDT and CDR2 YYEEEE. This CDR3 has 14 amino acids. The CDR3 spells CASSFRGFEETQYF. CDR3 nucleotide sequence: TGTGCCAGCAGCTTCAGGGGGTTTGAAGAGACCCAGTACTTC.

This rearrangement joins TRBV11-3 to TRBJ1-2; 8 positions agree with TRBD1. This CDR3 region has 13 residues. Germline values: CDR1 SGHNT, CDR2 YENEEA. V was pared by 5 bases and J by 8 bases, with 7 bases of the junction left unmatched. CDR3 sequence reads: CASSIHRGIGYTF. In DNA, the CDR3 is TGTGCCAGCAGCATCCACAGGGGGATCGGCTACACCTTC.

CDR3 amino acids: CASSPWRGGGSNQPQHF. The CDR3 DNA is TGTGCCAGTAGTCCCTGGCGGGGCGGGGGGAGCAATCAGCCCCAGCATTTT. The chain combines TRBV19 with TRBJ1-5, with D possibly TRBD1 on 5 matching bases. The germline V and J ends were trimmed by 5 bases and 1 base, with 18 bases remaining between them. The CDR3 has 17 amino acids. Germline-derived CDR1 and CDR2 are LNHDA and SQIVND (reference sequence).

The chain employs TRBV10-3 and TRBJ1-3; D gene ambiguous. The CDR3 length is 13 residues. V lost 6 bases to trimming and J lost 5 bases, with 11 bases between them. CDR1 and CDR2 (germline): ENHRY, SYGVKD. CDR3 region: CAISHGVRNTIYF. DNA for the CDR3: TGTGCCATCAGCCACGGGGTGCGAAACACCATATATTTT.

Only one count was recorded for this clone. The V gene is TRBV4-1, the J gene TRBJ1-6; a possible D gene is TRBD1 (6 bases). Germline V gives CDR1 MGHRA, CDR2 YSYEKL. The V gene lost 1 base and the J gene lost 9 bases, with 10 bases spanning the gap. The CDR3 length is 14 residues. The CDR3 protein is CASSQAGVRSPLHF. The CDR3, as DNA: TGCGCCAGCAGCCAAGCAGGGGTTCGTTCACCCCTCCACTTT.

V is TRBV10-3 and J is TRBJ1-4; tentatively, D is TRBD1 (5 bases). CDR1 is ENHRY and CDR2 is SYGVKD in the germline V gene. CDR3 length: 14 residues. The V end was cut by 6 bases, the J end by 1 base, with 9 bases between. The CDR3 DNA is TGTGCCATCAGACCAGGGTTAACTAATGAAAAACTGTTTTTT. The encoded protein is CAIRPGLTNEKLFF.

The V and J genes are TRBV28 and TRBJ1-5; D might be TRBD1 (6 bases). Germline CDR1 is MDHEN and CDR2 is SYDVKM. The V and J ends lost 10 bases and 0 bases respectively, with 13 bases between them. There are 14 residues in the CDR3. The CDR3 spells CATGGGPSNQPQHF. The CDR3 DNA sequence: TGTGCCACCGGGGGGGGGCCTAGCAATCAGCCCCAGCATTTT.

This chain joins TRBV4-3 and TRBJ2-3; maybe TRBD1 (6 bases). CDR3 length equals 16 residues. Germline V gives CDR1 LGHNA, CDR2 YSLEER. The V end was cut by 0 bases, the J end by 0 bases, with 10 bases between. This CDR3 reads CASSQEGQGSTDTQYF. Here the CDR3 DNA reads TGCGCCAGCAGCCAAGAAGGTCAGGGGAGCACAGATACGCAGTATTTT.

The V call is TRBV5-1, the J call TRBJ2-4; the D gene is possibly TRBD2 (5 bases). In germline, CDR1 is SGHRS, CDR2 YFSETQ. Between the trimmed V and J ends, which lost 4 bases and 1 base, there was a span of 9 bases. This CDR3 spans 14 amino acids. The CDR3 region is CASSPGGAKNIQYF. The CDR3 region has the DNA TGCGCCAGCAGCCCCGGAGGTGCCAAAAACATTCAGTACTTC.

This sequence joins TRBV5-6 and TRBJ2-3, with TRBD2 matching 9 bases. The CDR3 has 17 residues. Germline CDR1 SGHDT, CDR2 YYEEEE. The trim removed 4 bases at V and 4 bases at J, leaving 13 bases unmatched. DNA of the CDR3: TGTGCCAGCAGCCCCCCTTCCGGGACTAGCCACGCAGATACGCAGTATTTT. It specifies CASSPPSGTSHADTQYF.

This chain joins TRBV10-3 and TRBJ2-1, with D tentatively TRBD2 (6 bases). The CDR3 covers 17 residues. The germline CDR1 and CDR2 sequences are ENHRY and SYGVKD. The V end was cut by 0 bases, the J end by 8 bases, with 20 bases between. In DNA form, the CDR3 reads TGTGCCATCAGTGAGTCACTAGCTACTTCGGGGTGGGATGAGCAGTTCTTC. Protein: CAISESLATSGWDEQFF.

The chain has TRBV6-5 and TRBJ2-5, with 10 bases fitting TRBD2. The V gene end was trimmed by 6 bases and the J gene end by 5 bases; junction bases not matched to a gene: 9. The CDR3 is made up of 15 amino acids. From germline, CDR1 is MNHEY and CDR2 SVGAGI. The CDR3 loop reads CASRGASGGWETQYF. The CDR3 DNA sequence: TGTGCCAGCAGGGGAGCTAGCGGGGGATGGGAGACCCAGTACTTC.

The J gene is TRBJ1-5, the V gene TRBV9; possibly TRBD1 for D (6 bases). V gave up 3 bases and J gave up 1 base, with 11 bases separating them. Germline loops: CDR1 SGDLS, CDR2 YYNGEE. This CDR3 region has 15 residues. The CDR3 DNA is TGTGCCAGCAGCGCGGACAGTTTCAGCAATCAGCCCCAGCATTTT. It encodes CASSADSFSNQPQHF.

The chain has TRBV5-1 and TRBJ2-1; 7 bases fit TRBD1. The CDR3 extends over 16 amino acids. CDR1 and CDR2 (germline): SGHRS, YFSETQ. Losses at the gene ends were 2 bases for V and 3 bases for J; bases not matched to a gene: 8. CDR3 bases: TGCGCCAGCAGCTTAGAAGGGGGCTCAGTCTACAATGAGCAGTTCTTC. The encoded protein is CASSLEGGSVYNEQFF.

The chain is built from TRBV6-2 or TRBV6-3 and TRBJ2-2; D might be TRBD2 (6 bases). The CDR3 totals 14 residues. Germline V gene data show CDR1 as MNHEY and CDR2 as SVGEGT. V dropped 5 bases and J dropped 10 bases, with 17 bases sitting between them. CDR3 residues: CASSPHTSRVELFF. CDR3 DNA: TGTGCCAGCAGTCCCCACACTAGCAGGGTGGAGCTGTTTTTT.

The chain is built from TRBV2 and TRBJ1-2; no clear D gene. The germline V gene encodes CDR1 SNHLY and CDR2 FYNNEI. This CDR3 has 15 residues. V was shortened by 6 bases and J by 5 bases, with 19 bases between the two germline ends. The chain's CDR3 is CASSAQLMITYGYTF. The CDR3 DNA follows: TGTGCCAGCAGCGCCCAATTGATGATTACTTATGGCTACACCTTC.

The rearrangement links TRBV7-2 to TRBJ2-5, with 7 nucleotides matching TRBD2. Germline values: CDR1 SGHTA, CDR2 FQGNSA. V lost 5 bases and J lost 4; bases outside the gene matches: 10. This CDR3 comprises 15 residues. CDR3 DNA sequence: TGTGCCAGCAGCCCACGCGTTGGGGGGGGAGAGACCCAGTACTTC. Residues: CASSPRVGGGETQYF.

The J gene is TRBJ2-5, the V gene TRBV3-1 (or the pseudogene TRBV3-2), with D maybe TRBD2 (5 bases). Germline V lookup: CDR1 LGHDT, CDR2 YNNKEL (reference sequence). CDR3 length equals 15 residues. V dropped 6 bases and J dropped 4 bases, with 18 bases sitting between them. The CDR3 protein is CASSPRSGRGETQYF. CDR3 coding DNA: TGTGCCAGCAGTCCCAGATCCGGCCGGGGAGAGACCCAGTACTTC.